This T cell receptor beta chain was recovered during a study of cytomegalovirus exposure and HLA in healthy donors. PCR used 60 Vbeta primers and 13 Jbeta primers. Some clones are missing from TCRdb's copy, which holds only in-frame ones; the method was immunoSEQ multiplex PCR. Among 75,000 to 90,000 clones listed, roughly 75% were seen once. Remarks on this clone: An end of the junction does not agree with germline; a read error may underlie this.

The CDR3 has 17 residues. Germline V gene data show CDR1 as SEHNR and CDR2 as FQNEAQ (reference sequence). The specimen was PBMCs. V and J are TRBV7-9 and TRBJ2-5, with TRBD2 identical over 13 bases. The clonotype originates from a man aged 55 to 69 in good health and CMV-seronegative. CDR3 amino acids: CSSSLEGLAGSGKTQYF. In DNA form, the CDR3 reads TGTTCCAGCAGCTTAGAGGGACTAGCGGGGTCCGGGAAGACCCAGTACTTC.